The rows below give T cell receptor beta chains drawn from one sample of a study of blood T cell repertoires in COVID-19. The protocol was immunoSEQ multiplex PCR, while the TCRdb copy is restricted to in-frame clones and leaves out a portion. The table shows roughly 100,000 clones, with 75% to 90% occurring only once. Sequencing was carried out using peripheral blood. The receptors here all came from a man older than 75 with acute or convalescent COVID-19. CDR3s include the opening cysteine and the closing phenylalanine or tryptophan. D genes are given only for firm matches. Clone size is stated in some rows and not others, as once, few, many or a class when expanded.

clone_size d_call j_call v_call cdr3_aa cdr3_nt
- - TRBJ2-3 TRBV4-3 CASSQTLRSGPSTDTQYF TGCGCCAGCAGTCAAACTTTACGCAGCGGACCTAGCACAGATACGCAGTATTTT
- TRBD2 TRBJ2-7 TRBV29-1 CSVETTSGRYEQYF TGCAGCGTTGAAACTACTAGCGGGAGATACGAGCAGTACTTC
few - TRBJ2-1 TRBV10-3 CAISESGRNGNEQFF TGTGCCATCAGTGAGTCGGGCCGTAATGGAAATGAGCAGTTCTTC
- - TRBJ1-2 TRBV7-8 CASSFYGTSAPSKNYGYTF TGTGCCAGCAGCTTCTACGGGACATCGGCCCCCTCTAAGAACTATGGCTACACCTTC
- TRBD2 TRBJ2-1 TRBV5-4 CASSLGLAGVSSYNEQFF TGTGCCAGCAGCCTTGGACTAGCGGGAGTGAGCTCCTACAATGAGCAGTTCTTC
once TRBD2 TRBJ2-7 TRBV18 CASSPSSGAYEQYF TGTGCCAGCTCACCCTCTAGCGGGGCGTACGAGCAGTACTTC
- - TRBJ2-1 TRBV5-4 CASSFPPDNEQFF TGTGCCAGCAGCTTTCCTCCCGACAATGAGCAGTTCTTC
- - TRBJ1-4 TRBV2 CASRREATGTNEKLFF TGTGCCAGCAGGAGGGAGGCGACTGGAACTAATGAAAAACTGTTTTTT
- - TRBJ1-1 TRBV5-1 CASSLGAPTEAFF TGCGCCAGCAGCTTGGGGGCGCCCACTGAAGCTTTCTTT
- - TRBJ1-2 TRBV29-1 CSVEYGFEDGYTF TGCAGCGTTGAGTATGGTTTTGAGGATGGCTACACCTTC
- - TRBJ2-7 TRBV7-9 CASSLGGEVGHEQYF TGTGCCAGCAGCTTAGGCGGGGAGGTGGGTCACGAGCAGTACTTC
- TRBD2 TRBJ2-1 TRBV9 CASSPPGLAGGANEQFF TGTGCCAGCAGCCCCCCGGGGCTAGCGGGAGGGGCAAATGAGCAGTTCTTC
- TRBD2 TRBJ2-7 TRBV28 CASKKGVAGGSYEQYF TGTGCCAGCAAGAAGGGGGTAGCGGGAGGTTCCTACGAGCAGTACTTC
- TRBD1 TRBJ1-3 TRBV10-3 CAISVRGQGRSGNTIYF TGTGCCATCAGTGTTAGGGGACAGGGCCGCTCTGGAAACACCATATATTTT
- TRBD1 TRBJ2-2 TRBV6-5 CASTWTGGPGGELFF TGTGCCAGCACTTGGACAGGGGGCCCTGGCGGGGAGCTGTTTTTT
- TRBD1 TRBJ1-1 TRBV29-1 CSTESPGQGNTEAFF TGCAGCACAGAATCTCCGGGACAGGGGAACACTGAAGCTTTCTTT
- TRBD2 TRBJ2-3 TRBV27 CASSLGGTDTQYF TGTGCCAGCAGTTTGGGGGGGACAGATACGCAGTATTTT
- TRBD1 TRBJ1-1 TRBV3-1/TRBV3-2 CASSYGTVNTEAFF TGTGCCAGCAGCTATGGGACAGTGAACACTGAAGCTTTCTTT
- - TRBJ2-2 TRBV9 CASSVDPRGSQAGELFF TGTGCCAGCAGCGTAGACCCAAGGGGGTCCCAGGCCGGGGAGCTGTTTTTT
- - TRBJ1-2 TRBV5-1 CASSSLSGSLYGYTF TGCGCCAGCAGCTCCTTATCCGGGTCCCTCTATGGCTACACCTTC
- - TRBJ2-5 TRBV5-1 CASSLNTSPGETQYF TGCGCCAGCAGCCTAAATACTAGCCCTGGGGAGACCCAGTACTTC
- TRBD1 TRBJ1-5 TRBV11-2 CASSERQGLGVNQPQHF TGTGCCAGCAGCGAACGACAGGGATTGGGCGTAAATCAGCCCCAGCATTTT
- TRBD2 TRBJ2-7 TRBV3-1/TRBV3-2 CASSQASGRAYEQYF TGTGCCAGCAGCCAAGCTAGCGGGAGGGCGTACGAGCAGTACTTC
once - TRBJ2-7 TRBV11-2 CASSLEQGPPSYEQYF TGTGCCAGCAGCTTAGAACAGGGTCCCCCTTCCTACGAGCAGTACTTC
- - TRBJ2-4 TRBV28 CASSLRGPYKNIQYF TGTGCCAGCAGTTTAAGGGGCCCCTACAAAAACATTCAGTACTTC
once - TRBJ2-7 TRBV2 CASLNQGGTYEQYF TGTGCCAGCCTTAACCAAGGGGGAACCTACGAGCAGTACTTC
- - TRBJ2-3 TRBV7-3 CASSLGASRRTDTQYF TGTGCCAGCAGCTTAGGGGCAAGTCGACGCACAGATACGCAGTATTTT
- - TRBJ1-6 TRBV27 CATSRQDTSPLHF TGTGCCACCTCGAGGCAGGACACCTCACCCCTCCACTTT
- - TRBJ2-3 TRBV28 CASNSGGEDTQYF TGTGCCAGCAATTCAGGAGGTGAAGATACGCAGTATTTT
once - TRBJ1-2 TRBV27 CASSLGRNYGYTF TGTGCCAGCAGTTTGGGCAGGAACTATGGCTACACCTTC
once TRBD1 TRBJ1-4 TRBV28 CASSFRGQGEEKLFF TGTGCCAGCAGTTTCAGGGGACAGGGGGAAGAAAAACTGTTTTTT
few - TRBJ2-5 TRBV28 CASSDLGTQYF TGTGCCAGCAGTGACTTAGGGACCCAGTACTTC
- - TRBJ1-1 TRBV19 CASSMTRALDTEAFF TGTGCCAGTAGTATGACGAGGGCGTTGGACACTGAAGCTTTCTTT
- TRBD1 TRBJ2-7 TRBV18 CASSPTGDEQYF TGTGCCAGCTCACCAACAGGGGACGAGCAGTACTTC
once - TRBJ1-4 TRBV14 CASSQLTTATNEKLFF TGTGCCAGCAGCCAACTGACCACAGCAACTAATGAAAAACTGTTTTTT
- TRBD2 TRBJ2-5 TRBV11-2 CASSPRASGGLETQYF TGTGCCAGCAGCCCTAGGGCTTCCGGGGGGTTAGAGACCCAGTACTTC
- TRBD1 TRBJ2-2 TRBV29-1 CSVRTGVGTGELFF TGCAGCGTGAGGACAGGGGTCGGCACCGGGGAGCTGTTTTTT
- - TRBJ2-1 TRBV7-9 CASSLMRGGGEQFF TGTGCCAGCAGCTTAATGAGGGGGGGCGGTGAGCAGTTCTTC
few - TRBJ2-2 TRBV5-1 CASSLAGQTTGELFF TGCGCCAGCAGCTTGGCGGGTCAAACCACCGGGGAGCTGTTTTTT
once TRBD1 TRBJ2-5 TRBV18 CASSWLTGVETQYF TGTGCCAGCTCATGGCTGACAGGGGTGGAGACCCAGTACTTC
few - TRBJ2-4 TRBV2 CASSEPRLQGGKNIQYF TGTGCCAGCAGTGAACCTCGATTGCAGGGAGGCAAAAACATTCAGTACTTC
- - TRBJ1-2 TRBV9 CASSVAERANYGYTF TGTGCCAGCAGCGTAGCTGAGAGAGCTAACTATGGCTACACCTTC
- - TRBJ2-6 TRBV5-1 CASSLEQGNTGANVLTF TGCGCCAGCAGCTTGGAACAGGGTAACACTGGGGCCAACGTCCTGACTTTC
few - TRBJ2-2 TRBV9 CASSQGQRETGELFF TGTGCCAGCAGCCAGGGGCAGAGAGAGACCGGGGAGCTGTTTTTT
once - TRBJ1-1 TRBV11-2 CASSLQVYTEAFF TGTGCCAGCAGCTTACAGGTTTACACTGAAGCTTTCTTT
- TRBD1 TRBJ2-7 TRBV5-4 CASSSMRQGLDEQYF TGTGCCAGCAGCTCAATGAGACAGGGTCTCGACGAGCAGTACTTC
- - TRBJ2-3 TRBV6-2/TRBV6-3 CASSLGDRNTQYF TGTGCCAGCAGTTTAGGAGACAGAAATACGCAGTATTTT
- - TRBJ1-6 TRBV5-1 CASSPTAVEGPLHF TGCGCCAGCAGCCCCACCGCGGTGGAGGGGCCCCTCCACTTT
once - TRBJ1-2 TRBV6-5 CASRLREGSYGYTF TGTGCCAGCAGACTCCGGGAGGGGAGCTATGGCTACACCTTC
- - TRBJ1-5 TRBV15 CATSSEVGAGTNQPQHF TGTGCCACCAGCTCAGAGGTCGGCGCAGGGACTAATCAGCCCCAGCATTTT
- - TRBJ1-5 TRBV6-2/TRBV6-3 CASSYSRGQNNQPQHF TGTGCCAGCAGTTACTCGAGAGGACAGAACAATCAGCCCCAGCATTTT
- - TRBJ1-2 TRBV5-1 CASSLGTANYGYTF TGCGCCAGCAGCTTGGGGACAGCTAACTATGGCTACACCTTC
- TRBD2 TRBJ2-3 TRBV14 CASSQERSGRAGTDTQYF TGTGCCAGCAGCCAAGAGAGGAGCGGGAGGGCGGGCACAGATACGCAGTATTTT
- TRBD1 TRBJ2-1 TRBV5-1 CASSLGVGTAYNEQFF TGCGCCAGCAGCTTGGGGGTCGGGACAGCCTACAATGAGCAGTTCTTC
- - TRBJ1-3 TRBV4-3 CASSQEVGRTGNTIYF TGCGCCAGCAGCCAAGAAGTCGGCAGGACTGGAAACACCATATATTTT
- TRBD1 TRBJ1-5 TRBV7-2 CASSLVGDRGGVALEPQHF TGTGCCAGCAGCTTAGTAGGGGACAGGGGTGGGGTTGCGCTAGAGCCCCAGCATTTT